Sequencing of this T cell receptor beta chain was carried out in a study of neurological immune-mediated disorders. Notes on the study in general: A possible signature was seen in one related-CDR3 cluster, into which phylogenetic grouping placed the repertoires of 18 of 34 multiple sclerosis patients.

Unsorted libraries were generated from 2 million PBMCs. These cells had been stored in RNAlater at -80 C. This clonotype was detected ten times or more. Its matching antigen is unknown. The cDNA was synthesized by 5'RACE incorporating 10-nucleotide random UMIs. TCRdb analysed the 5' RACE reads with MiXCR anew, one entry per CDR3 protein. The sample shows more than 40,000 distinct CDR3 sequences, under 3.5% of them seen only once. Germline V gene data show CDR1 as SGHRS and CDR2 as YFSETQ. Trimming cost V 7 bases and J 1 base; bases outside gene matches: 5. This CDR3 has 14 residues. The sample taken for sequencing was PBMCs. The origin of this receptor is a woman aged 45 to 65 with multiple sclerosis. The genes are TRBV5-1 and TRBJ2-7, with 10 nucleotides matching TRBD2. The CDR3 DNA sequence: TGCGCCAGCGGAGGGACTAGCGCTTCCTACGAGCAGTACTTC. As protein: CASGGTSASYEQYF.